A selection of T cell receptor beta chains follows, all from one sample in a study of human T cells and chemical hapten exposure. One entry per CDR3 protein results from TCRdb running MiXCR on the RACE reads. The sample has around 120,000 distinct CDR3 sequences, approximately 15% seen once. Source: whole blood, taken in connection with sensitization to the hapten diphenylcyclopropenone (DPC). All receptors derive from a woman between 18 and 29 years old with alopecia areata. Some clones in this sample may be carry-over from other donors' samples. Both conserved end residues are part of each CDR3. Each record gives: clone size, V gene, D gene, J gene, CDR3 protein, CDR3 DNA. D genes are given only for firm matches. Clone size is given for some rows only: seen once, a few or many times, or a class if the clone is expanded.

clone_size: .
v_call: TRBV6-6
d_call: TRBD2
j_call: TRBJ2-3
cdr3_aa: CASILSGGAGDTQYF
cdr3_nt: TGTGCCAGCATCCTTAGCGGGGGGGCCGGAGATACGCAGTATTTT

clone_size: many
v_call: TRBV6-2/TRBV6-3
d_call: .
j_call: TRBJ1-5
cdr3_aa: CASTNGQFNQHF
cdr3_nt: TGTGCCAGCACCAACGGACAGTTCAACCAGCATTTT

clone_size: many
v_call: TRBV7-2
d_call: TRBD1
j_call: TRBJ2-3
cdr3_aa: CASSPGGADTQYF
cdr3_nt: TGTGCCAGCAGCCCAGGGGGCGCAGATACGCAGTATTTT

clone_size: .
v_call: TRBV6-1
d_call: .
j_call: TRBJ1-1
cdr3_aa: CASSGAGNTEAFF
cdr3_nt: TGTGCCAGCTCTGGGGCGGGGAACACTGAAGCTTTCTTT

clone_size: .
v_call: TRBV25-1
d_call: .
j_call: TRBJ1-1
cdr3_aa: CASSEYEGLMNTEAFF
cdr3_nt: TGTGCCAGCAGTGAATATGAGGGGTTAATGAACACTGAAGCTTTCTTT

clone_size: many
v_call: TRBV6-5
d_call: TRBD1
j_call: TRBJ1-5
cdr3_aa: CASSWGGTGGNQPQHF
cdr3_nt: TGTGCCAGCAGTTGGGGCGGGACAGGGGGCAATCAGCCCCAGCATTTT

clone_size: .
v_call: TRBV5-6
d_call: TRBD1
j_call: TRBJ2-7
cdr3_aa: CASSSDRGVGEQYF
cdr3_nt: TGTGCCAGCAGCTCGGACAGGGGAGTAGGGGAGCAGTACTTC

clone_size: .
v_call: TRBV18
d_call: .
j_call: TRBJ1-2
cdr3_aa: CASSPSDGHNYGYTF
cdr3_nt: TGTGCCAGCTCACCCTCGGACGGTCATAACTATGGCTACACCTTC

clone_size: .
v_call: TRBV6-5
d_call: TRBD2
j_call: TRBJ2-3
cdr3_aa: CASSYTSGRTDTQYF
cdr3_nt: TGTGCCAGCAGTTACACTAGCGGGAGGACAGATACGCAGTATTTT

clone_size: .
v_call: TRBV27
d_call: TRBD1
j_call: TRBJ2-7
cdr3_aa: CASSPKTGYSYEQYF
cdr3_nt: TGTGCCAGCAGTCCAAAGACAGGGTACTCCTACGAGCAGTACTTC

clone_size: many
v_call: TRBV18
d_call: .
j_call: TRBJ1-2
cdr3_aa: CASSPGLRASYGYTF
cdr3_nt: TGTGCCAGCTCACCGGGACTCAGGGCGAGCTATGGCTACACCTTC

clone_size: few
v_call: TRBV7-8
d_call: .
j_call: TRBJ2-1
cdr3_aa: CASSQVANEQFF
cdr3_nt: TGTGCCAGCAGCCAAGTAGCGAATGAGCAGTTCTTC

clone_size: many
v_call: TRBV27
d_call: .
j_call: TRBJ2-7
cdr3_aa: CASSLLGTPSYEQYF
cdr3_nt: TGTGCCAGCAGTTTACTGGGGACCCCTTCCTACGAGCAGTACTTC

clone_size: .
v_call: TRBV4-3
d_call: .
j_call: TRBJ2-7
cdr3_aa: CASSQDYQGPYEQYF
cdr3_nt: TGCGCCAGCAGCCAAGATTATCAGGGACCCTACGAGCAGTACTTC

clone_size: .
v_call: TRBV4-1
d_call: .
j_call: TRBJ2-1
cdr3_aa: CASSQVGRDGDNEQFF
cdr3_nt: TGCGCCAGCAGCCAAGTAGGCAGGGATGGGGACAATGAGCAGTTCTTC

clone_size: few
v_call: TRBV28
d_call: .
j_call: TRBJ2-6
cdr3_aa: CASSPRPGSGANVLTF
cdr3_nt: TGTGCCAGCAGTCCCAGGCCCGGCTCTGGGGCCAACGTCCTGACTTTC

clone_size: .
v_call: TRBV6-5
d_call: TRBD1
j_call: TRBJ2-7
cdr3_aa: CASSYSRDRALYEQYF
cdr3_nt: TGTGCCAGCAGTTACTCTCGGGACAGGGCCCTCTACGAGCAGTACTTC

clone_size: once
v_call: TRBV7-2
d_call: .
j_call: TRBJ2-1
cdr3_aa: CASSFPPNRAGNEQFF
cdr3_nt: TGTGCCAGCAGCTTTCCGCCTAACAGGGCGGGAAATGAGCAGTTCTTC

clone_size: .
v_call: TRBV24-1
d_call: TRBD1
j_call: TRBJ1-5
cdr3_aa: CATSDAGQGGNQPQHF
cdr3_nt: TGTGCCACCAGTGATGCCGGACAGGGTGGAAATCAGCCCCAGCATTTT

clone_size: few
v_call: TRBV3-2
d_call: .
j_call: TRBJ2-7
cdr3_aa: CASSQNHRMSYEQYF
cdr3_nt: TGTGCCAGCAGCCAAAATCACAGAATGTCCTACGAGCAGTACTTC

clone_size: .
v_call: TRBV20-1
d_call: .
j_call: TRBJ2-3
cdr3_aa: CSARDLRAGGTDTQYF
cdr3_nt: TGCAGTGCTAGAGATCTTAGGGCAGGGGGCACAGATACGCAGTATTTT

clone_size: .
v_call: TRBV6-1
d_call: .
j_call: TRBJ2-7
cdr3_aa: CASSEVLGREQYF
cdr3_nt: TGTGCCAGCAGTGAGGTCCTGGGTCGCGAGCAGTACTTC

clone_size: many
v_call: TRBV7-9
d_call: TRBD1
j_call: TRBJ2-3
cdr3_aa: CASSASGTVAGDTQYF
cdr3_nt: TGTGCCAGCAGCGCGTCCGGGACAGTCGCAGGAGATACGCAGTATTTT

clone_size: many
v_call: TRBV20-1
d_call: TRBD1
j_call: TRBJ1-1
cdr3_aa: CSARDPAQGGRNTEAFF
cdr3_nt: TGCAGTGCTAGAGACCCGGCTCAGGGGGGCAGGAACACTGAAGCTTTCTTT

clone_size: .
v_call: TRBV5-1
d_call: .
j_call: TRBJ1-1
cdr3_aa: CASGRGTEAFF
cdr3_nt: TGCGCCAGCGGGCGGGGGACTGAAGCTTTCTTT

clone_size: many
v_call: TRBV12-3/TRBV12-4
d_call: .
j_call: TRBJ1-1
cdr3_aa: CASSLSLNTEAFF
cdr3_nt: TGTGCCAGCAGCTTATCATTGAACACTGAAGCTTTCTTT